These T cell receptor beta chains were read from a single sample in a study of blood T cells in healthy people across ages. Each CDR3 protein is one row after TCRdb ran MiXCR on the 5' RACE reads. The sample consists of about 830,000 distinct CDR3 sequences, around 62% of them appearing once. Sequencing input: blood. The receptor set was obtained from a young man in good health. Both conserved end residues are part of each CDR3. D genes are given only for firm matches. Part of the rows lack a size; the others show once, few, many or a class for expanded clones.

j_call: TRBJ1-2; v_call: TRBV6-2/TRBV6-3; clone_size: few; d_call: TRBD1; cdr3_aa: CASTRTGGMNTF; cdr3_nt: TGTGCCAGCACCAGGACAGGGGGGATGAACACCTTC
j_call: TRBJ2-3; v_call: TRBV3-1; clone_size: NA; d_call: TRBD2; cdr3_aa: CASSQVLAGVGTDTQYF; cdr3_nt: TGTGCCAGCAGCCAAGTATTGGCGGGGGTAGGCACAGATACGCAGTATTTT
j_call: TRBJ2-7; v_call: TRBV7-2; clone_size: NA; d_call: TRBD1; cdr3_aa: CASSWGQGGYEQYF; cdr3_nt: TGTGCCAGCAGCTGGGGACAGGGAGGCTACGAGCAGTACTTC
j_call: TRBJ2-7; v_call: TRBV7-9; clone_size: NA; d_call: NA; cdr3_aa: CASSLTNYEQYF; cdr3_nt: TGTGCCAGCAGCCTGACAAACTACGAGCAGTACTTC
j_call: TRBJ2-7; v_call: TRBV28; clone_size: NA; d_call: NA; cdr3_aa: CASSLETGTSYEQYF; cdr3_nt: TGTGCCAGCAGTTTAGAGACAGGCACCTCCTACGAGCAGTACTTC
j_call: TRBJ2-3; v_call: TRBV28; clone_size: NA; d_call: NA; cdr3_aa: CASSLPKEGGPRTDTQYF; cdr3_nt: TGTGCCAGCAGTTTACCCAAGGAGGGGGGGCCGAGGACAGATACGCAGTATTTT
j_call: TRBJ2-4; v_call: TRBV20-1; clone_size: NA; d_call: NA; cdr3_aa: CSAAMGVDIQYF; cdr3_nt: TGCAGTGCTGCCATGGGGGTGGACATTCAGTACTTC
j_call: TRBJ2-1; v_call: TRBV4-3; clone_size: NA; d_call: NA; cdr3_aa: CASSQGSGYSYNEQFF; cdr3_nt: TGCGCCAGCAGCCAAGGTTCGGGGTACTCCTACAATGAGCAGTTCTTC
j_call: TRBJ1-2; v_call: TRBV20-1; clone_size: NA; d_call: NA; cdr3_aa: CSAVRGDNYGYTF; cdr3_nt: TGCAGTGCCGTAAGGGGGGACAACTATGGCTACACCTTC
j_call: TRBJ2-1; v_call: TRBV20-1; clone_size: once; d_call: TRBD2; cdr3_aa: CSARDIGTSGGIQSSYNEQFF; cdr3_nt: TGCAGTGCTAGAGATATAGGAACTAGCGGGGGGATCCAAAGCTCCTACAATGAGCAGTTCTTC
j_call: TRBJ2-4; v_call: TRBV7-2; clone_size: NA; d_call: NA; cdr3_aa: CASTLGYIQYF; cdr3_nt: TGTGCCAGCACCCTAGGGTACATTCAGTACTTC
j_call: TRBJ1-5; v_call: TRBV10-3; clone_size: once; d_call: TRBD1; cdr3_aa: CAISADRGSQPQHF; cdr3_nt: TGTGCCATCAGCGCCGACAGGGGTTCGCAGCCCCAGCATTTT
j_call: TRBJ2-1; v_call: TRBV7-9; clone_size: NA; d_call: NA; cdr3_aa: CASSFRYLSQFF; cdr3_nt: TGTGCCAGCAGCTTTCGGTACTTGAGTCAGTTCTTC
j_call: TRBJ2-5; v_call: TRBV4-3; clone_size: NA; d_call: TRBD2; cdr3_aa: CASSQSGPGLAETQYF; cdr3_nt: TGCGCCAGCAGCCAAAGCGGACCGGGACTAGCAGAGACCCAGTACTTC
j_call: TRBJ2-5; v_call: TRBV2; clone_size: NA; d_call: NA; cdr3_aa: CASSEALRVETQYF; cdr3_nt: TGTGCCAGCAGTGAAGCGCTTCGGGTAGAGACCCAGTACTTC
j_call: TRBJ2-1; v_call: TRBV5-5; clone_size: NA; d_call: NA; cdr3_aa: CASSPTGGGGINEQFF; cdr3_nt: TGTGCCAGCAGCCCCACGGGTGGGGGGGGCATAAATGAGCAGTTCTTC
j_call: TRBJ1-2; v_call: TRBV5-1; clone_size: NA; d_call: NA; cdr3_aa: CASSGEAGYGYTF; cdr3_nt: TGCGCCAGCAGCGGGGAGGCAGGATATGGCTACACCTTC
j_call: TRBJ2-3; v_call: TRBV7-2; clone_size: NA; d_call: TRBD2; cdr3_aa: CASSTRTSGGIDTQYF; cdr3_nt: TGTGCCAGCAGCACCAGGACTAGCGGGGGGATAGATACGCAGTATTTT
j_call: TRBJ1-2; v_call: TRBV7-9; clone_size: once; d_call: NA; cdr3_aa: CASSPSSVQWRGNGYTF; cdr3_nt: TGTGCCAGCAGCCCCTCCTCAGTACAGTGGAGAGGCAATGGCTACACCTTC
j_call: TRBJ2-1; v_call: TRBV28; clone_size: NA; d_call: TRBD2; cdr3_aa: CASRSPGTSPHNEQFF; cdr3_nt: TGTGCCAGCAGGAGCCCCGGGACTAGCCCTCACAATGAGCAGTTCTTC
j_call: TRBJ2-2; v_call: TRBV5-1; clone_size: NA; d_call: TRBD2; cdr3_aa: CASSLAPGGELFF; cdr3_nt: TGCGCCAGCAGCTTGGCCCCGGGGGGGGAGTTGTTTTTT